This T cell receptor beta chain appears in the sequencing data of a study of CD8+CD57+ T cells in acquired aplastic anemia (dated by TCRdb to the late 2010s). About the full investigation: A mean of about 3.2 ug of DNA, ranging from 0.2 to 27.4 ug, was extracted from sorted CD4+ and CD8+ cells. Mean read counts for healthy donor samples were roughly 10 million for CD4+ cells and about 12 million for CD8+ cells. On the study overall, not on this receptor specifically: Between patients and healthy controls, no significant difference in CD8+ Simpson's diversity was found (P=0.060). Around 30 CD8+ CDR3 sequences were shared between patients and controls but appeared highly expressed in patients and within their immunodominant clones.

The study deep-sequenced TCR repertoires of sorted CD4+ and CD8+ blood T cells from severe aplastic anemia patients and healthy subjects. Ficoll-Paque density gradient centrifugation was used to isolate peripheral blood mononuclear cells. CD4+ and CD8+ T cells were sorted by FACS or magnetic beads before DNA extraction. This clonotype occurred once. Which antigen it targets is not known. No base-level quality is on record; no much larger clone is a single base apart. Resting on one read, the evidence is weak. V is reduced by 1 base and J by 1 base, leaving a spacing of 8 bases between them. Sequences SGHVS (CDR1) and FNYEAQ (CDR2) are obtained from the germline V gene. Taken from cysteine to phenylalanine, the CDR3 has 15 residues. Solely the CDR3 DNA is kept, with 45 bases framed from the first base. Profiling of TCR beta VDJ combinations and CDR3 sequences used genomic DNA as the template. An Illumina HiSeq 2000 was used for TCR repertoire sequencing. The authors' pipeline ran thus. Repertoires were assessed using TRBV/TRBJ rearrangement plots, CDR3 size and DJ length profiles, and Simpson's diversity index. The immunodominant clone was defined as the most abundant DNA sequence in deep sequencing data. CDR3 amino acid sequences were checked for sharing across subjects and were also compared against the VDJdb database and published repertoires. TCRdb redid the processing of the public reads, applying fastp at Q25 and MiXCR, and retained in-frame beta chains. When rows share a CDR3 protein, they turn into one entry using the most common DNA and genes. TCRdb's processing, not the authors' own work, is the source of the V and J calls. This sample lists roughly 160,000 distinct CDR3 sequences; 63% were detected once. The ten largest clones take up 45% of the sample.

In this chain, TRBV7-6 is recombined with TRBJ1-5; there is no confident call for the D gene. This TCR came from a human donor in good health. Sample: sorted CD4+, CD8+, or CD8+CD57+ T cells (not recorded which) from PBMCs. The sequence in DNA is TGTGCCAGCAGCTTAGGGATGAGGAGCAATCAGCCCCAGCATTTT. This translates into CASSLGMRSNQPQHF. Joined to the reference TRBV7-6 and TRBJ1-5 proteins, this CDR3 gives the full variable domain: GAGVSQSPRYKVTKRGQDVALRCDPISGHVSLYWYRQALGQGPEFLTYFNYEAQQDKSGLPNDRFSAERPEGSISTLTIQRTEQRDSAMYRCASSLGMRSNQPQHFGDGTRLSIL.